The present entry profiles one TCR beta chain with its context. Its antigen is still unknown. Blood sampling was done at baseline, cycle 4 day 1, and cycle 7 day 1. This sample stems from a study of OX40 agonist ivuxolimab in advanced cancers. Overall study results and limits: CD8+ T cells were the subset that, on average, had more expanded clones than CD4+. Both blood CD4+ and CD8+ T cells showed clonal growth by week 6 at 0.1 to 3.0 mg/kg.

Looked up from germline, CDR1 is SGHNT and CDR2 is YYREEE (reference sequence). V was trimmed by 4 bases and J by 1 base, leaving 11 bases between them. This CDR3 is built from 14 residues. Sequencing used immunoSEQ multiplex PCR; TCRdb keeps in-frame clones, though not all of them. This sample has about 83,000 clones; 70% to 85% occur once, and the top ten carry less than 9.5%. The chain uses TRBV5-4 and TRBJ1-1, with D possibly matching TRBD1 (5 bases). Sample: CD4+ or CD8+ T cells sorted from blood, taken in a trial of the OX40 agonist ivuxolimab. The sequence was obtained from an adult with an advanced solid tumor such as melanoma, head and neck, liver or kidney cancer. CDR3 amino acids: CASSMGLSNTEAFF. The CDR3 region has the DNA TGTGCCAGCAGCATGGGACTCTCGAACACTGAAGCTTTCTTT.